In this sample, the clone carrying this T cell receptor beta chain turned up many times. Antigen specificity is unknown. The CDR3 has 13 amino acids. The V end lost 5 bases, the J end lost 4 bases, and 8 bases lay between the germline ends. This specimen comes from a study of T cells in Graves' hyperthyroidism and ophthalmopathy. The study's findings and limits: Ophthalmopathy, as predicted by the model, came a median roughly 6.5 months after the prediction. By a 13 V-J model, ophthalmopathy was set apart from stable hyperthyroidism.

RNA transcripts served as the template for amplifying TCR beta CDR3 regions. The HTBI set primed first-round TCR CDR3 RT-PCR. MiXCR, run by TCRdb on the multiplex PCR reads, gives a single entry per CDR3 protein. The table lists roughly 380,000 distinct CDR3 sequences, about 19% of them singletons. This chain links TRBV12-3 or TRBV12-4 with TRBJ2-2; D ambiguous. This TCR came from a woman in her late teens or twenties with Graves' hyperthyroidism. Specimen: blood. This CDR3 is CASSPTITGELFF. In DNA, the CDR3 is TGTGCCAGCAGTCCGACAATCACCGGGGAGCTGTTTTTT.